This TCR beta chain was profiled in a study of blood T cell repertoires in COVID-19. Concerning this clone itself: This could be a read error, since a much larger clone is one nucleotide away.

Clones were sequenced by immunoSEQ multiplex PCR, and TCRdb holds only the in-frame ones, with some missing. The repertoire holds a few hundred thousand clones, with roughly nine tenths as singletons. Germline assignment: CDR1 MNHEY and CDR2 SVGAGI. This CDR3 has 12 residues. Trimming took off 6 bases at V and 4 bases at J, with 7 bases between the two ends. In terms of age and location, participants ranged from roughly 18 to 90 years and lived in approximately 24 US areas. Specimen: PBMCs or T cells enriched from blood (not recorded which). V is TRBV6-5 and J is TRBJ1-5; D possibly corresponds to TRBD1 (6 bases). The sequence was obtained from a woman in her thirties or forties who had been exposed to COVID-19. CDR3 DNA sequence: TGTGCCAGCAGCCAGGGGAATCAGCCCCAGCATTTT. Its protein is CASSQGNQPQHF.